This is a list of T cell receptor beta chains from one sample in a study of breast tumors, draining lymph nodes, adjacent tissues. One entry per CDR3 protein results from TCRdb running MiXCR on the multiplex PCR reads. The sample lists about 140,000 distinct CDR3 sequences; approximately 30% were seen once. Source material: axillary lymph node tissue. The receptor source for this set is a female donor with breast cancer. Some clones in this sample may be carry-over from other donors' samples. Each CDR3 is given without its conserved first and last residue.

cdr3_aa: ASSFRGNGETQY
v_call: TRBV5-8

cdr3_aa: AISVSNQPQH
v_call: TRBV10-3

cdr3_aa: ASSFGIPLFSNTGELF
v_call: TRBV5-1

cdr3_aa: ASSLRGSGSGELF
v_call: TRBV4-2

cdr3_aa: ASSRTSGVHYEQY
v_call: TRBV19

cdr3_aa: ASSLAGPTGTQY
v_call: TRBV5-1

cdr3_aa: ASSPQAGGANTGELF
v_call: TRBV7-2

cdr3_aa: ASRKRAGGTDTQY
v_call: TRBV2

cdr3_aa: ASSRHGGEVNYGYT
v_call: TRBV6-5

cdr3_aa: ASSPGGGGTQY
v_call: TRBV7-9

cdr3_aa: ASSPTGAPLH
v_call: TRBV7-6

cdr3_aa: ASGLGVGTGDRGGKTQY
v_call: TRBV12-5

cdr3_aa: ASSSTWSSYNEQF
v_call: TRBV5-6

cdr3_aa: ASSSIIAGNTIY
v_call: TRBV12-3/TRBV12-4

cdr3_aa: ASQASGVTTLGNTIY
v_call: TRBV19

cdr3_aa: ASSDLAEAF
v_call: TRBV7-2

cdr3_aa: SARDSDTQY
v_call: TRBV20-1

cdr3_aa: ASSRQGTGELF
v_call: TRBV11-2

cdr3_aa: ASSLGVRNSPLH
v_call: TRBV6-4

cdr3_aa: ASSRAGTNYGYT
v_call: TRBV19

cdr3_aa: ASSLSGGGYNEQF
v_call: TRBV9

cdr3_aa: AISTTQGAMTGELF
v_call: TRBV10-3

cdr3_aa: ASSPPLGASSYEQY
v_call: TRBV7-8

cdr3_aa: ASSQFGQGNTGELF
v_call: TRBV3-1

cdr3_aa: ASSLRTESYEQY
v_call: TRBV12-3/TRBV12-4